The clone carrying this T cell receptor (beta chain) was picked up a small number of times. This record comes from a study of patients and donors after allogeneic stem cell transplantation. Germline V gene data show CDR1 as KGHDR and CDR2 as SFDVKD. The CDR3 covers 13 residues. V was cut by 4 bases and J by 5 bases, with 10 bases left in between. One entry per CDR3 protein results from TCRdb running MiXCR on the RT-PCR reads. The data show approximately 200,000 distinct CDR3 sequences, around two fifths seen once. The chain combines TRBV24-1 with TRBJ1-2, with D unresolved. The TCR comes from a human donor who was either an allogeneic HSCT recipient or a stem cell or donor lymphocyte infusion donor (not recorded which). It is not recorded whose cells these are; they may come from a transplant donor. Sequencing was performed on blood, either unsorted or a sorted T cell fraction (not recorded which). The CDR3 sequence: CATSDPRGYGYTF. CDR3 in DNA: TGTGCCACCAGTGACCCCCGAGGGTATGGCTACACCTTC.